In this sample, the clone carrying this T cell receptor beta chain turned up a few times. What it binds is unknown. As processed by the authors: Differences in CDR3 between clinicopathological groups were drawn on to build a classifier intended to discriminate distant-metastatic papillary thyroid cancer patients. Using MiXCR, TCRdb re-called clones from the PCR reads. V and J calls and clone size were set by TCRdb, not the authors. The table shows roughly 25,000 clones, with roughly an eighth occurring only once. Every patient was untreated before thyroid surgery. This sample was taken from a study of metastatic and nonmetastatic thyroid tumors. Study overall: Repertoires from blood and tumor or nodule tissue of malignant and benign thyroid patients were compared.

Overall study results and limits: As reported, TCR beta diversity in blood and tumor was significantly higher in malignant thyroid tumors than in benign nodules.

The CDR3 runs to 12 residues. Germline values: CDR1 GTSNPN, CDR2 SVGIG (reference sequence). The V end was cut by 0 bases, the J end by 8 bases, with 10 bases between. Sequences were obtained from blood. The chain recombines TRBV30 with TRBJ1-1; maybe TRBD1 (5 bases). The TCR was taken from a female donor with papillary thyroid cancer or a benign thyroid nodule (not recorded which). Some clones in this sample may be carry-over from other donors' samples. In nucleotides, the CDR3 is TGTGCCTGGAGTGTACTGACAGTAGAAGCTTTCTTT. Its translation is CAWSVLTVEAFF.